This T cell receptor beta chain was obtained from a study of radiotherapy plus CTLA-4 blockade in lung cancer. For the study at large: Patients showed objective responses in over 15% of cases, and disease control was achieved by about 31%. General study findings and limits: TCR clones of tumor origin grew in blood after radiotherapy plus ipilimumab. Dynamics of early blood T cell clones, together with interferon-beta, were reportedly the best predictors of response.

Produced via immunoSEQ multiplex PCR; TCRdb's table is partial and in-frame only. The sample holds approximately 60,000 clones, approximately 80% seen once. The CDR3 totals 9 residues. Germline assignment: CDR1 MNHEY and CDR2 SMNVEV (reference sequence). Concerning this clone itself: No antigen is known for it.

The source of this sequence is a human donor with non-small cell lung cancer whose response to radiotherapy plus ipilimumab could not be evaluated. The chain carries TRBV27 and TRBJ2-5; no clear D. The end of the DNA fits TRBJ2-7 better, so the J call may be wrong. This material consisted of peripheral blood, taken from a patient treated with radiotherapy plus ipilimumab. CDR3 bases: TGTGCCAGCCCCTACGAGCAGTACTTC. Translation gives CASPYEQYF.